One T cell receptor beta chain is described in this entry. Antigen unknown. These data belong to a study of cytomegalovirus exposure and HLA in healthy donors. CDR1 and CDR2 (germline): MNHNS, SASEGT. Deletions cut 8 bases from V and 7 bases from J, with 6 bases between. The CDR3 consists of 11 residues. The primer mix had 60 Vbeta and 13 Jbeta primers. Using immunoSEQ multiplex PCR, the repertoire was profiled, and TCRdb retains in-frame clones only, with some absent. The sample consists of about 190,000 clones, around four fifths of them appearing once. Overall study results and limits: The study designated 150 or so TCR beta chains cytomegalovirus-associated. The sole available immune exposure information was CMV serostatus. Within an earlier analysis, most TCR beta V segments proved productive either about 87% or about 30% of the time. Later work found most CMV-associated TCR beta chains apparently HLA-restricted.

The genes are TRBV6-1 and TRBJ1-6; D is unclear. The source of this sequence is a middle-aged woman in good health and CMV-seronegative. The sample comprised PBMCs. The chain's CDR3 is CASGLNSPLHF. The DNA for the CDR3 is TGTGCCAGCGGACTGAATTCACCCCTCCACTTT.